The rows below give T cell receptor beta chains drawn from one sample of a study of T cells in Graves' hyperthyroidism and ophthalmopathy. TCRdb ran MiXCR on the multiplex PCR reads and lists one entry per CDR3 protein. The table lists more than 600,000 distinct CDR3 sequences, less than 20% of them singletons, with around 7.7% in the top ten. Sequencing was done on a sample of blood. Receptor source: a man aged 18 to 29 with Graves' hyperthyroidism. CDR3s include the opening cysteine and the closing phenylalanine or tryptophan. A D gene is named only where the DNA matches it firmly. Size tells how often a clone was seen (once, few, many) or the class of an expanded clone, and some rows leave it out.

v_call	d_call	clone_size	j_call	cdr3_aa	cdr3_nt
TRBV7-2	.	many	TRBJ2-3	CASSLDLPTDTQYF	TGTGCCAGCAGCTTAGACCTCCCCACAGATACGCAGTATTTT
TRBV29-1	TRBD2	few	TRBJ2-5	CSVDGAESIAGEVGQETQYF	TGCAGCGTTGATGGGGCCGAGAGTATAGCGGGAGAAGTCGGGCAAGAGACCCAGTACTTC
TRBV2	.	many	TRBJ2-3	CASPLQGTDTQYF	TGTGCCAGCCCCCTGCAGGGCACAGATACGCAGTATTTT
TRBV5-1	TRBD1	.	TRBJ2-1	CASSSRGQGLYNEQFF	TGCGCCAGCAGCTCCCGAGGACAGGGTTTATACAATGAGCAGTTCTTC
TRBV28	.	many	TRBJ2-3	CASSSTPGGGNTDTQYF	TGTGCCAGCAGTTCCACTCCCGGGGGAGGAAACACAGATACGCAGTATTTT
TRBV5-6	.	.	TRBJ2-5	CASSLPRGHETQYF	TGTGCCAGCAGCTTGCCACGGGGGCATGAGACCCAGTACTTC
TRBV11-2	.	few	TRBJ1-3	CASSLDRTISGNTIYF	TGTGCCAGCAGCTTAGATCGGACGATCTCTGGAAACACCATATATTTT
TRBV18	.	.	TRBJ2-6	CASSPRAGGRSGANVLTF	TGTGCCAGCTCACCAAGGGCAGGGGGGCGCTCTGGGGCCAACGTCCTGACTTTC
TRBV2	.	.	TRBJ2-3	CASRDSGTRYQTQYF	TGTGCCAGCAGGGATTCCGGGACCCGGTACCAAACGCAGTATTTT
TRBV19	.	few	TRBJ2-7	CASSIGLGQSYEQYF	TGTGCCAGTAGTATTGGTCTCGGACAGTCCTACGAGCAGTACTTC
TRBV4-2	TRBD2	.	TRBJ2-7	CASSQASGIDAYNEQYF	TGTGCCAGCAGCCAAGCTAGCGGGATCGACGCCTACAATGAGCAGTACTTC
TRBV28	.	few	TRBJ1-2	CASSPMIALRGGYTF	TGTGCCAGCAGTCCTATGATTGCCCTAAGAGGTGGCTACACCTTC
TRBV4-3	.	.	TRBJ1-2	CASSQMGQGELGYTF	TGCGCCAGCAGCCAAATGGGCCAGGGAGAATTAGGCTACACCTTC
TRBV28	.	many	TRBJ2-2	CASGEKTGELFF	TGTGCCAGCGGGGAAAAAACCGGGGAGCTGTTTTTT
TRBV28	.	many	TRBJ2-3	CASSYPPAAPNTDTQYF	TGTGCCAGCAGTTACCCCCCCGCGGCCCCAAACACAGATACGCAGTATTTT
TRBV29-1	.	many	TRBJ2-7	CSVGEFYEQYF	TGCAGCGTGGGAGAGTTCTACGAGCAGTACTTC
TRBV28	.	many	TRBJ1-1	CASRNLGPLTEAFF	TGTGCCAGCAGGAATTTGGGACCGTTAACTGAAGCTTTCTTT
TRBV7-9	TRBD2	once	TRBJ2-7	CASAPLADYEQYF	TGTGCCAGCGCGCCTCTAGCGGACTACGAGCAGTACTTC
TRBV7-2	TRBD1	many	TRBJ1-2	CASSPSRTGDGGYTF	TGTGCCAGCAGCCCCTCCCGGACAGGGGATGGTGGCTACACCTTC
TRBV7-8	TRBD2	many	TRBJ2-2	CASSQAERETNTGELFF	TGTGCCAGCAGCCAAGCGGAGCGGGAGACGAACACCGGGGAGCTGTTTTTT
TRBV12-3/TRBV12-4	.	.	TRBJ2-2	CASSLPLGQLNTGELFF	TGTGCCAGCAGTTTACCTCTCGGACAACTGAACACCGGGGAGCTGTTTTTT
TRBV30	TRBD2	many	TRBJ2-1	CAWEVTSGYNEQFF	TGTGCCTGGGAAGTGACTAGCGGATACAATGAGCAGTTCTTC
TRBV19	.	few	TRBJ2-3	CASSPDAQGDTQYF	TGTGCCAGTAGTCCGGACGCACAAGGGGATACGCAGTATTTT
TRBV20-1	TRBD2	many	TRBJ2-7	CSARKAGGPHEQYF	TGCAGTGCTAGGAAAGCGGGAGGGCCCCACGAGCAGTACTTC
TRBV14	TRBD2	.	TRBJ2-5	CASSPLKGVAGGETQYF	TGTGCCAGCAGCCCCCTAAAAGGGGTAGCGGGAGGAGAGACCCAGTACTTC
TRBV18	TRBD2	many	TRBJ2-1	CASSPRLAGGVTSYNEQFF	TGTGCCAGCTCACCACGACTAGCGGGGGGCGTAACCTCCTACAATGAGCAGTTCTTC
TRBV28	.	many	TRBJ2-7	CATRDFFSYEQYF	TGTGCCACGAGGGACTTTTTCTCCTACGAGCAGTACTTC
TRBV5-1	.	.	TRBJ2-7	CASSYTGRSSYEQYF	TGCGCCAGCAGCTATACGGGGCGGAGCTCCTACGAGCAGTACTTC
TRBV6-1	.	.	TRBJ2-3	CASSSFRGDTQYF	TGTGCCAGCAGTTCGTTCAGGGGAGATACGCAGTATTTT
TRBV7-9	.	few	TRBJ2-4	CASSFGGGSAKNIQYF	TGTGCCAGCAGCTTCGGAGGGGGATCGGCCAAAAACATTCAGTACTTC
TRBV28	TRBD1	many	TRBJ1-4	CASSFTLTTGGGNEKLFF	TGTGCCAGCAGTTTCACTCTGACAACAGGGGGAGGTAATGAAAAACTGTTTTTT
TRBV28	TRBD1	few	TRBJ2-2	CASSWNPTTGAGELFF	TGTGCCAGCAGTTGGAACCCAACTACAGGGGCCGGGGAGCTGTTTTTT
TRBV28	.	many	TRBJ2-1	CASSLEPLSYNEQFF	TGTGCCAGCAGTTTAGAACCCCTCTCCTACAATGAGCAGTTCTTC
TRBV9	.	once	TRBJ1-3	CTSSVGGLGGNTIYF	TGTACCAGCAGCGTAGGGGGGCTTGGTGGAAACACCATATATTTT
TRBV24-1	TRBD2	many	TRBJ2-1	CATSGLAGGPSYNEQFF	TGTGCCACCAGTGGACTAGCGGGAGGGCCCTCCTACAATGAGCAGTTCTTC